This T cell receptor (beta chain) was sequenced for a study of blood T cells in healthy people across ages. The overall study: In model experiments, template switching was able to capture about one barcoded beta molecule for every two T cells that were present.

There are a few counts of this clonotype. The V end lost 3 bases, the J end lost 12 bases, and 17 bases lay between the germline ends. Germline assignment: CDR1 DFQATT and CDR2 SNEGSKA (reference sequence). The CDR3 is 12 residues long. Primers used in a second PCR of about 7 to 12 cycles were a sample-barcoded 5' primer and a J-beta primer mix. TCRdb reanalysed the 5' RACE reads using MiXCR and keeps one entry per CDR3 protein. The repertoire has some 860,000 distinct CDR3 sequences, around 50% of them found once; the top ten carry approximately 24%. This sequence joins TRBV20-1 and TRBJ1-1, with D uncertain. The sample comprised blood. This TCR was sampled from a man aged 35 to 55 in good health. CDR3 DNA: TGCAGTGCTAGGGACTGGGAAGGTTCAACTTTCTTT. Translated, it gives CSARDWEGSTFF.